This TCR beta chain was sequenced during a study of blood T cell repertoires in COVID-19 (dated by TCRdb to about 2020). A note on the overall study: Samples covering the acute and convalescent phases of COVID-19 were provided by collaborators in the United States, Italy and Spain. Where available, HLA class I and class II types were taken from metadata supplied by the sample provider and were not determined by assay-based typing. The material from the prospective study consisted of cDNA or gDNA derived from T cells, B-cell-depleted T cells, or PBMCs. Deeply sampled blood TCRbeta repertoires from subjects exposed to, actively infected with, or recovered from COVID-19 were included in the dataset. Nearly every sample came with metadata listing a de-identified subject ID, COVID-19 status, age in years and sex. The samples were drawn from two sources: the first 160 participants of the ongoing ImmuneRACE study, and 950 to 1,500 subjects contributed by 6 global collaborators. The repertoires were released in a freely available public database meant as a resource for research on the immune response to SARS-CoV-2. Study-wide findings and limitations: How much clinical and demographic metadata was included differed by source and by participant, and the metadata was provided uncurated.

Notes on this clone: Its antigen has not been determined. It has no much larger one-base neighbor in the sample; base qualities were not kept.

The collaborating institutions used their own protocols to collect whole blood in K2EDTA tubes. For TCRbeta analysis, collaborator samples were shipped as frozen whole blood, as isolated PBMCs, or as DNA extracted from either sample type. TCRbeta CDR3 regions were amplified from genomic DNA using the immunoSEQ Assay, a bias-controlled multiplex PCR. The source study handled its data this way. Within the assay, amplification of reference gene primers was used to estimate how many nucleated cells each sample contained. To quantify the absolute abundance of each unique TCRbeta CDR3 rearrangement, sequence reads were collapsed and filtered. For each sample, productive Simpson clonality was calculated by taking the square root of Simpson's diversity index across productive rearrangements. Held by TCRdb, this immuneACCESS table contains in-frame sequences only and omits some clones. Under half of the omission traces to an unresolved V gene where checked; the cause of the rest is unknown. V and J calls and clone size come straight from that table; D and trimming were deduced from the DNA. Across this sample there are about 80,000 clones, with roughly 85% seen only once. Of the sample, under 45% is held by the ten largest clones.

Source material: peripheral blood. This TCR was recovered from a woman aged 65 to 85 with acute or convalescent COVID-19.

The CDR3 reads as follows: CASSQDNTETNEKLFF. The nucleotide sequence reads TGTGCCAGCAGCCAAGATAACACAGAAACTAATGAAAAACTGTTTTTT. The chain uses TRBV4-2 and TRBJ1-4, with no confident D gene call. The CDR3 has 16 amino acids, counting the end cysteine and phenylalanine. Here the CDR3 DNA is all that survives: 48 bases in frame from base 1. CDR1 is given as LGHNA and CDR2 as YNFKEQ, both from the germline V gene. V drops 0 bases and J drops 1 base, leaving 9 bases in between.